This TCR beta chain was documented in a study of blood T cell repertoires in COVID-19. Concerning this clone itself: An end of the junction does not agree with germline; a read error may underlie this.

Authors' data handling: It was from reference gene primer amplification that nucleated cell counts were estimated. The table came from immunoSEQ multiplex PCR; TCRdb's copy has only in-frame clones and leaves some out. The V and J calls and clone size were taken over from that table, and D and trimming were inferred from the DNA. The sample lists roughly 150,000 clones, about 85% occurring once. The Seattle site enrolled patients during active infection and followed them longitudinally. Specimen: peripheral blood. The sequence came from an elderly man with COVID-19, enrolled during active disease.

The CDR3 reads CVSTRRTGTFTEAFF. CDR3 DNA sequence: TGTGTCAGCACCCGACGGACAGGGACCTTCACTGAAGCTTTCTTT. The chain carries TRBV3-1 (or the pseudogene TRBV3-2) and TRBJ1-1; 8 bases match TRBD1. This CDR3 has 15 amino acids. Germline CDR1 reads LGHDT; CDR2 reads YNNKEL (reference sequence).